This T cell receptor beta chain emerged from a study of glioma-infiltrating T cells after dendritic cell vaccination. Time point of the sample: after dendritic cell vaccination, including at tumor progression/relapse. The V gene's germline CDR1 is SGHAT and CDR2 FQDESV (reference sequence). CDR3 length: 15 residues. The V and J ends lost 1 base and 1 base, in that order; junction bases with no gene match: 4. TCRdb keeps only in-frame clones here, not all; method: immunoSEQ multiplex PCR. This table has 55,000 to 75,000 clones, about four fifths appearing once. Here the sequenced sample was blood, taken after dendritic cell vaccination. J is TRBJ2-7 and V is TRBV11-1; 7 nucleotides agree with TRBD1. The sequence was obtained from a human donor with glioblastoma. CDR3 coding DNA: TGTGCCAGCAGCTTAGGAGGGGGCGAATCCTACGAGCAGTACTTC. Its translation: CASSLGGGESYEQYF.